This T cell receptor beta chain appears in the sequencing data of a study of Graves' ophthalmopathy and Graves' hyperthyroidism. Study as a whole: Ophthalmopathy not arising within 18 months of follow-up defined hyperthyroidism as stable. Study-level findings and limits: For predicting ophthalmopathy progression, the model had 70.59% sensitivity and nearly 75% specificity.

This clonotype was seen more than once but under ten times. As yet, its antigen is unknown. Pregnancy or lactation, uncontrolled infections and other autoimmune diseases were grounds for excluding patients. Diagnosis was based on clinical symptoms, serum thyroxine, TRAb, thyroid ultrasound and orbital computed tomography. RNA transcripts were the source from which TCR beta CDR3 regions were amplified. First-round RT-PCR with HTBI primers preceded a second-round multiplex PCR. TCRdb redid the calling of the multiplex PCR reads with MiXCR, one entry per CDR3 protein. This table has over a million distinct CDR3 sequences, less than 45% appearing once. Trimming stripped 1 base from V and 0 bases from J, with 9 bases between. The CDR3 loop spans 15 amino acids. Germline V lookup: CDR1 PRHDT, CDR2 FYEKMQ (reference sequence).

The chain joins TRBV13 to TRBJ1-1; unclear D gene. This clonotype was obtained from an adult man with Graves' hyperthyroidism. Input material: peripheral blood or thyroid tissue (not recorded which). The CDR3 coding sequence is TGTGCCAGCAGCTTAGACCCCGGGATGAACACTGAAGCTTTCTTT. Translated, it gives CASSLDPGMNTEAFF.